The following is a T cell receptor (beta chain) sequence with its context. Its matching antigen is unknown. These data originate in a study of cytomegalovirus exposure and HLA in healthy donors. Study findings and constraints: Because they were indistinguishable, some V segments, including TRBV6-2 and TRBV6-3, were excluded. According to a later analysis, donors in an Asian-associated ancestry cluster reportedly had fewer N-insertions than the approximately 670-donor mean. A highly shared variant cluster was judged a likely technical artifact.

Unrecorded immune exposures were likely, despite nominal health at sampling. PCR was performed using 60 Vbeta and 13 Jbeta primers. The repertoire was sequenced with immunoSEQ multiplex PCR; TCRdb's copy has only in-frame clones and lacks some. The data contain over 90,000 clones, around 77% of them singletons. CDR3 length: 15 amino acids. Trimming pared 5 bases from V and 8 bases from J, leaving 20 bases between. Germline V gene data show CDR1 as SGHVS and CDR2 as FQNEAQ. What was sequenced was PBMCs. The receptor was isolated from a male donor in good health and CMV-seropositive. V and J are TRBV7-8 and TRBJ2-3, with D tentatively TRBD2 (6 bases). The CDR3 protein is CASSAPGLTSGTQYF. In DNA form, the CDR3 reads TGTGCCAGCAGCGCACCGGGACTCACGAGTGGTACGCAGTATTTT.